The clone carrying this TCR beta chain was picked up a small number of times. Clones were read by immunoSEQ multiplex PCR, and TCRdb kept only the in-frame ones, dropping some. This table has fewer than 350,000 clones, about 85% appearing once. Residents of 20 to 25 US areas, aged about 18 to 95 years, made up the participants. The data were taken from a study of blood T cell repertoires in COVID-19. The ends were cut back, 3 bases at V and 0 bases at J, with 9 bases in the middle. Germline CDR1 reads SNHLY; CDR2 reads FYNNEI. The CDR3 totals 14 residues. The specimen sequenced was PBMCs or T cells enriched from blood (not recorded which). The clonotype was recovered from a woman in her 30s who had been exposed to COVID-19. The V and J genes are TRBV2 and TRBJ2-7, with D hard to call. The CDR3 sequence: CASSDDNFSYEQYF. CDR3 DNA sequence: TGTGCCAGCAGTGATGACAACTTCTCCTACGAGCAGTACTTC.